This entry lists 2 T cell receptor beta chains sequenced from one sample in a study of CD8+ T cells in alopecia areata. cDNA serving as the sequencing template came from extracted, reverse transcribed RNA. Sequencing used immunoSEQ multiplex PCR; TCRdb keeps in-frame clones, though not all of them. This sample carries 90,000 to 120,000 clones, roughly 84% of them seen once, and the ten largest clones take over 20%. This sample's treatment: oral pan-JAK inhibitor, 5-10 mg twice daily. The sequencing used CD8+ T cells sorted from blood, collected at week 24, from a patient treated with tofacitinib. The receptors originated from a human donor with alopecia areata.

The chain combines TRBV6-5 with TRBJ1-1; TRBD1 matches 7 bases. Germline trimming cut 5 bases from V and 1 base from J; bases unmatched to any gene: 4. Germline CDR1 reads MNHEY; CDR2 reads SVGAGI. This CDR3 is 14 amino acids long. DNA of the CDR3: TGTGCCAGCAGTAGACAGGGAGGGAACACTGAAGCTTTCTTT. Translation gives CASSRQGGNTEAFF.

The chain uses TRBV5-8 and TRBJ2-7, with D perhaps matching TRBD1 or TRBD2 (5 bases each). The CDR3 has 13 amino acids. Between the trimmed V and J ends, which lost 3 bases and 9 bases, there was a span of 16 bases. Per germline, CDR1 SGHTS and CDR2 YDEGEE. CDR3 in amino acids: CASSSGTDQWQYF. CDR3 nucleotide sequence: TGTGCCAGCAGCTCAGGGACGGATCAATGGCAGTACTTC. Drawing the rest from reference TRBV5-8 and TRBJ2-7, the complete variable domain is EAGVTQSPTHLIKTRGQQATLRCSPISGHTSVYWYQQALGLGLQFLLWYDEGEERNRGNFPPRFSGRQFPNYSSELNVNALELEDSALYLCASSSGTDQWQYFGPGTRLTVT.